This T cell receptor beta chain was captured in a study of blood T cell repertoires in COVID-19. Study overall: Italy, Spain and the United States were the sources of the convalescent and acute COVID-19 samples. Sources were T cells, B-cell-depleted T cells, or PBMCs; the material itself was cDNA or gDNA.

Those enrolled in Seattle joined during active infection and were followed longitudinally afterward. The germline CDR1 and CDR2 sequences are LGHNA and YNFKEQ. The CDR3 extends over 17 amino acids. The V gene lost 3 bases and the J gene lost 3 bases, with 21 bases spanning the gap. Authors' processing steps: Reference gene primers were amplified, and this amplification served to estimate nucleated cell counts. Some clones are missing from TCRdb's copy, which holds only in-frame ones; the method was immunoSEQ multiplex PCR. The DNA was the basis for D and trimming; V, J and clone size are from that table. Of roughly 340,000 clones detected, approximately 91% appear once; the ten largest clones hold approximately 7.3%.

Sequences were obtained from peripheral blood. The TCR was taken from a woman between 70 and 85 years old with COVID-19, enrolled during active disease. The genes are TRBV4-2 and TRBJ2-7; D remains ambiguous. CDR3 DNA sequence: TGTGCCAGCAGCCATGGGCTTATCGGCCGAGCCATCTACGAGCAGTACTTC. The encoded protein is CASSHGLIGRAIYEQYF.